Listed below are T cell receptor beta chains from one sample, sequenced in a study of shared clonotypes between healthy human individuals. TCRdb's table, derived via immunoSEQ multiplex PCR, lists solely in-frame clones and lacks some. The repertoire consists of approximately 640,000 clones, with 90% occurring once and the leading ten covering less than 40%. Material for sequencing was memory CD8+ T cells from PBMCs. These receptors all come from a man aged 18 to 35 in good health. Some clones in this sample may be carry-over from other donors' samples. Both conserved end residues are part of each CDR3. D genes are given only for firm matches. Not every row has a clone size; where given, it reads once, few, many or a size class.

D gene | J gene | CDR3 length | V gene | clone size | CDR3 DNA | CDR3 protein
. | TRBJ1-5 | 19 | TRBV28 | . | TGTGCCAGCAGTTTAATAGGTTCTAGGGAGGCGAGTAGCAATCAGCCCCAGCATTTT | CASSLIGSREASSNQPQHF
. | TRBJ2-7 | 16 | TRBV27 | . | TGTGCCAGCAGTTTGATCTGGGGCGAGAGCTCCTACGAGCAGTACTTC | CASSLIWGESSYEQYF
TRBD1 | TRBJ1-1 | 13 | TRBV27 | . | TGTGCCAGCAGTATGACAGGGGGGACTGAAGCTTTCTTT | CASSMTGGTEAFF
. | TRBJ2-7 | 14 | TRBV27 | . | TGTGCCAGCAGTTCCCGGAGGGCTAACTACGAGCAGTACTTC | CASSSRRANYEQYF
TRBD1 | TRBJ2-7 | 14 | TRBV28 | . | TGTGCCAGCAGCCTGGGACAGAACTCCTACGAGCAGTACTTC | CASSLGQNSYEQYF
TRBD1 | TRBJ1-1 | 17 | TRBV5-1 | . | TGCGCCAGCAGCGGGCGGGACAGGGAGCCATCGAACACTGAAGCTTTCTTT | CASSGRDREPSNTEAFF
. | TRBJ2-2 | 16 | TRBV27 | . | TGTGCCAGCAGTTTATTATTTGGGCTCGGCAGCGGGGAGCTGTTTTTT | CASSLLFGLGSGELFF
. | TRBJ1-2 | 14 | TRBV28 | . | TGTGCCAGCATACCATCCCGGGCCTCCATAGGCTACACCTTC | CASIPSRASIGYTF
. | TRBJ2-2 | 19 | TRBV4-3 | . | TGCGCCAGCAGCCAAGATCTGTACTGGACCGAGGCGCACACCGGGGAGCTGTTTTTT | CASSQDLYWTEAHTGELFF
. | TRBJ1-5 | 15 | TRBV5-5 | . | TGTGCCAGCAGCTTGGTTTCAGGGCTCAATCAGCCCCAGCATTTT | CASSLVSGLNQPQHF
. | TRBJ2-5 | 15 | TRBV27 | . | TGTGCCAGCAGTTTGAGGGGAGAGGGGAGGGAGACCCAGTACTTC | CASSLRGEGRETQYF
TRBD2 | TRBJ2-7 | 15 | TRBV7-9 | . | TGTGCCAGCAGCTCCCGTAGACTAGCGTTCTACGAGCAGTACTTC | CASSSRRLAFYEQYF
TRBD2 | TRBJ2-1 | 14 | TRBV7-6 | . | TGTGCCAGCAGCTTGGGACTAGTCATCCATGAGCAGTTCTTC | CASSLGLVIHEQFF
. | TRBJ1-1 | 14 | TRBV7-8 | . | TGTGCCAGCAGCTTATCCCGCGGGACCCTTGAAGCTTTCTTT | CASSLSRGTLEAFF
TRBD1 | TRBJ1-4 | 15 | TRBV19 | . | TGTGCCAGTAGTCGGGACAGGGTAACTAATGAAAAACTGTTTTTT | CASSRDRVTNEKLFF
. | TRBJ1-1 | 16 | TRBV11-2 | . | TGTGCCAGCAGCTTAGGACCGGGCACGGGGACCACTGAAGCTTTCTTT | CASSLGPGTGTTEAFF
. | TRBJ2-2 | 13 | TRBV6-5 | . | TGTGCCAGCAGTTACTCGGTAGCCGGGGAGCTGTTTTTT | CASSYSVAGELFF
TRBD2 | TRBJ2-7 | 12 | TRBV10-3 | . | TGTGCCATCAGTGAGTCGGGGGGGGTGCAGTACTTC | CAISESGGVQYF
. | TRBJ1-2 | 15 | TRBV27 | . | TGTGCCAGCAGTTCCCCGGACCGTGAACTCTATGGCTACACCTTC | CASSSPDRELYGYTF
. | TRBJ1-4 | 14 | TRBV2 | . | TGTGCCAGCAGTGGGTTCACAACTAATGAAAAACTGTTTTTT | CASSGFTTNEKLFF
. | TRBJ2-7 | 12 | TRBV2 | . | TGTGCCAGCAGTGATGAAGTTTACGAGCAGTACTTC | CASSDEVYEQYF
. | TRBJ2-7 | 15 | TRBV7-3 | . | TGTGCCAGCAGCTTAACGGGCCAGGGCGGGCACGAGCAGTACTTC | CASSLTGQGGHEQYF
TRBD2 | TRBJ2-1 | 15 | TRBV19 | once | TGTGCCAGTAGAGGTCTAGCGGGAGCCTACAATGAGCAGTTCTTC | CASRGLAGAYNEQFF
TRBD2 | TRBJ2-1 | 16 | TRBV7-3 | once | TGTGCCAGCAGCATGAGCGGGGCAAGCTCCTACAATGAGCAGTTCTTC | CASSMSGASSYNEQFF
. | TRBJ2-7 | 14 | TRBV27 | . | TGTGCCAGCAGTTTATCATCACCAAGGAACGAGCAGTACTTC | CASSLSSPRNEQYF
. | TRBJ2-7 | 10 | TRBV10-3 | . | TGTGCCATTCCTCTATGGGAGCAGTACTTC | CAIPLWEQYF
. | TRBJ1-1 | 14 | TRBV27 | . | TGTGCCAGCAGTTTGACCCCAAGGCGATATGAAGCTTTCTTT | CASSLTPRRYEAFF
TRBD1 | TRBJ2-7 | 14 | TRBV28 | . | TGTGCCAGCACCTTGGGACAGGGCCACTACGAGCAGTACTTC | CASTLGQGHYEQYF
. | TRBJ2-5 | 14 | TRBV28 | once | TGTGCCAGCAGTTTACGGGACAACCAAGAGACCCAGTACTTC | CASSLRDNQETQYF
. | TRBJ2-7 | 14 | TRBV6-5 | . | TGTGCCAGCAGTTACTCAGCCAGGGTAGACGAGCAGTACTTC | CASSYSARVDEQYF
. | TRBJ2-1 | 17 | TRBV10-2 | . | TGCGCCAGCATTTCGGAGCGGATGACTCCCCTAGACAATGAGCAGTTCTTC | CASISERMTPLDNEQFF
. | TRBJ2-7 | 14 | TRBV28 | . | TGTGCCAGGGGGTCGAGTAGCGTGACCTACGAGCAGTACTTC | CARGSSSVTYEQYF
TRBD1 | TRBJ1-1 | 15 | TRBV15 | once | TGTGCCACCAACAACCCTCTCCGGACAGGGGCTGAAGCTTTCTTT | CATNNPLRTGAEAFF